Each of the 22 T cell receptor beta chains below was sequenced from the same sample in a study of siplizumab effects on memory and regulatory T cells. TCRdb's copy holds only in-frame clones and misses some; the assay was immunoSEQ multiplex PCR. The sample yields over 70,000 clones, approximately 90% seen once. Sequenced input: CD4+ T cells sorted from blood. These receptors originate from a human donor in good health.

The chain is built from TRBV18 and TRBJ2-7, with D unresolved. The ends were cut back, 0 bases at V and 3 bases at J, with 9 bases in the middle. This CDR3 region has 14 residues. Germline V lookup: CDR1 KGHSH, CDR2 LQKENI. The CDR3 DNA reads TGTGCCAGCTCACCACCTCATTCGGTCTACGAGCAGTACTTC. It translates to CASSPPHSVYEQYF.

The CDR3 DNA reads as TGCGCCAGCAGCTTGATACGGACTAGCGGGAGGGCGACAGATACGCAGTATTTT. Its translation: CASSLIRTSGRATDTQYF. The rearrangement links TRBV5-1 to TRBJ2-3; 15 positions agree with TRBD2. The length of the CDR3 is 18 residues. The trim removed 1 base at V and 3 bases at J, leaving 6 bases unmatched. Germline V gene lookup returns CDR1 SGHRS and CDR2 YFSETQ.

J is TRBJ2-5 and V is TRBV28; 11 bases align to TRBD2. The trim removed 5 bases at V and 5 bases at J, leaving 10 bases unmatched. Germline CDR1 MDHEN, CDR2 SYDVKM. The CDR3 length is 16 residues. In DNA form, the CDR3 reads TGTGCCAGCAGTCCTCTAATAGCGGGAGGGCGGGAGACCCAGTACTTC. This encodes CASSPLIAGGRETQYF.

This rearrangement joins TRBV18 to TRBJ2-1; 7 nucleotides align to TRBD1. Germline CDR1 KGHSH, CDR2 LQKENI. The CDR3 covers 12 residues. Trimming at V came to 5 bases and at J to 7 bases, leaving 2 bases not matched to a gene. CDR3 amino acids: CASSTQGNEQFF. Here the CDR3 DNA reads TGTGCCAGCTCAACACAGGGGAATGAGCAGTTCTTC.

The chain has TRBV7-9 and TRBJ1-5, with 7 bases matching TRBD1. Germline-derived CDR1 and CDR2 are SEHNR and FQNEAQ (reference sequence). The CDR3 contains 15 residues. Unmatched junction bases numbered 6, after V lost 5 bases and J lost 2 bases. For the CDR3, the DNA is TGTGCCAGCAGCCGCACCGACAGGGGCAATCAGCCCCAGCATTTT. Translated, it gives CASSRTDRGNQPQHF.

V and J are TRBV4-1 and TRBJ2-2; the D gene is possibly TRBD2 (5 bases). Deletions cut 4 bases from V and 6 bases from J, with 15 bases between. This CDR3 contains 15 residues. Germline values: CDR1 MGHRA, CDR2 YSYEKL. Here the CDR3 reads CASSPPGVVSGELFF. The CDR3, as DNA: TGCGCCAGCAGCCCCCCCGGGGTAGTCTCCGGGGAGCTGTTTTTT.

V and J are TRBV15 and TRBJ2-7; D might be TRBD1 or TRBD2, each matching 5 bases. CDR1 and CDR2 (germline): LNHNV, YYDKDF (reference sequence). This CDR3 is 17 amino acids long. The V and J ends lost 0 bases and 7 bases respectively, with 22 bases between them. DNA for the CDR3: TGTGCCACCAGCAGAGACAGGGAACCGGGGCCAGTGTATGAGCAGTACTTC. Translated: CATSRDREPGPVYEQYF.

This chain joins TRBV5-6 and TRBJ2-1; D gene uncertain. The CDR3 has 13 residues. Trimming removed 0 bases at V and 6 bases at J, with 7 bases between. Germline lookup yields CDR1 SGHDT and CDR2 YYEEEE. DNA of the CDR3: TGTGCCAGCAGCTTGGACCCGGTCAATGAGCAGTTCTTC. Translating gives CASSLDPVNEQFF.

V is TRBV19 and J is TRBJ2-4; 8 positions match TRBD1. CDR1 LNHDA and CDR2 SQIVND come from the germline V gene (reference sequence). This CDR3 has 16 amino acids. The junction had 9 bases not matched to a gene; V was cut back by 5 bases and J by 3 bases. CDR3 bases: TGTGCCAGTAGTGGAGGAGACAGGGGCATCAAAAACATTCAGTACTTC. It translates to CASSGGDRGIKNIQYF. Full variable domain (rest looked up from reference TRBV19 and TRBJ2-4): DGGITQSPKYLFRKEGQNVTLSCEQNLNHDAMYWYRQDPGQGLRLIYYSQIVNDFQKGDIAEGYSVSREKKESFPLTVTSAQKNPTAFYLCASSGGDRGIKNIQYFGAGTRLSVL.

This sequence joins TRBV27 and TRBJ2-5; 7 bases are shared with TRBD2. The junction had 8 bases not matched to a gene; V was cut back by 5 bases and J by 5 bases. CDR1 and CDR2 from the germline V gene are MNHEY and SMNVEV (reference sequence). The CDR3 runs to 14 residues. This chain's CDR3 is CASSTYGEGETQYF. As DNA, the CDR3 is TGTGCCAGCAGTACTTACGGGGAGGGCGAGACCCAGTACTTC.

V gene TRBV2 combines with J gene TRBJ2-5; D remains ambiguous. The CDR3 length is 16 residues. Germline V lookup: CDR1 SNHLY, CDR2 FYNNEI. V shed 3 bases and J shed 1 base, with 15 bases lying between them. This chain's CDR3 is CASSEGSYTFQETQYF. CDR3 nucleotides: TGTGCCAGCAGTGAGGGCAGCTACACCTTCCAAGAGACCCAGTACTTC.

This chain links TRBV9 with TRBJ2-7; TRBD2 might be the D (6 bases). The CDR3 has 14 residues. V was shortened by 3 bases and J by 3 bases, with 13 bases between the two germline ends. Per the germline V gene, CDR1 is SGDLS and CDR2 is YYNGEE. Here the CDR3 DNA reads TGTGCCAGCAGCGGGGGACTTATAAACTACGAGCAGTACTTC. Translation: CASSGGLINYEQYF.

The chain couples TRBV6-6 to TRBJ2-7; no reliable D call. Trimming took off 5 bases at V and 4 bases at J, with 9 bases between the two ends. CDR3 length equals 12 residues. Germline values: CDR1 MNHNY, CDR2 SVGAGI (reference sequence). In DNA, the CDR3 is TGTGCCAGCAGTAAGACCTTTTACGAGCAGTACTTC. It is translated as CASSKTFYEQYF.

The gene calls are TRBV10-3 and TRBJ2-1; 7 bases line up with TRBD2. From germline, CDR1 is ENHRY and CDR2 SYGVKD. V shed 7 bases, J shed 0 bases, and the junction held 9 bases outside the gene matches. The CDR3 loop spans 16 amino acids. Here the CDR3 DNA reads TGTGCCATCACCCGGGACTACCCGAGCTCCTACAATGAGCAGTTCTTC. This translates into CAITRDYPSSYNEQFF.

The rearrangement links TRBV10-3 to TRBJ1-1, with 9 bases lining up with TRBD1. V shed 11 bases, J shed 5 bases, and the junction held 9 bases outside the gene matches. There are 13 residues in the CDR3. Germline V lookup: CDR1 ENHRY, CDR2 SYGVKD. CDR3 protein: CALTADRGTEAFF. For the CDR3, the DNA is TGTGCCCTTACAGCGGACAGGGGTACTGAAGCTTTCTTT.

This chain uses TRBV7-9 with TRBJ1-2; 9 nucleotides match TRBD1. V lost 6 bases and J lost 4; bases outside the gene matches: 9. This CDR3 comprises 15 residues. Germline V gives CDR1 SEHNR, CDR2 FQNEAQ (reference sequence). CDR3 amino acids: CASSYSTGGIYGYTF. In DNA, the CDR3 is TGTGCCAGCAGTTATTCGACAGGGGGGATCTATGGCTACACCTTC.

The chain employs TRBV4-3 and TRBJ2-1; D ambiguous. Trimming took off 0 bases at V and 3 bases at J, with 12 bases between the two ends. The length of the CDR3 is 16 residues. Germline values: CDR1 LGHNA, CDR2 YSLEER. This CDR3 is CASSQEYARHYNEQFF. The CDR3 nucleotides read TGCGCCAGCAGCCAAGAATATGCTAGGCACTACAATGAGCAGTTCTTC.

This rearrangement joins TRBV21-1 to TRBJ2-7; the D call in the table, TRBD1, was not verified against the DNA. TRBV21-1 is a listed pseudogene. The CDR3 is made up of 18 amino acids. As DNA, the CDR3 is TGTGCCAGCAGCACCATCCGGGACAGGGGTCTCCGCGGGGACGAGCAGTACTTC. Translated, it gives CASSTIRDRGLRGDEQYF.

The chain employs TRBV20-1 and TRBJ2-7; no firm D call. The length of the CDR3 is 11 residues. Germline V gives CDR1 DFQATT, CDR2 SNEGSKA (reference sequence). Trimming cost V 3 bases and J 3 bases, with 6 bases left between them. The CDR3 DNA reads TGCAGTGCTAGCCGCGGCTACGAGCAGTACTTC. This sequence encodes CSASRGYEQYF.

V and J are TRBV6-6 and TRBJ2-3; the D is unclear. There are 14 residues in the CDR3. The V gene lost 7 bases and the J gene lost 1 base, with 12 bases spanning the gap. Germline CDR1 and CDR2: MNHNY and SVGAGI (reference sequence). CDR3 in amino acids: CASTIRQGTDTQYF. In DNA, the CDR3 is TGTGCCAGCACCATCCGGCAGGGCACAGATACGCAGTATTTT.

A few counts support this clone. The rearrangement links TRBV9 to TRBJ1-4; no clear D gene. The CDR3 totals 11 residues. With 2 bases removed from V and 7 bases from J, the gap between germline ends came to 3 bases. Germline V gives CDR1 SGDLS, CDR2 YYNGEE. CDR3 sequence: CASSVPEKLFF. The DNA of the CDR3 is TGTGCCAGCAGCGTGCCTGAAAAACTGTTTTTT. Full variable domain (outside the CDR3, taken from reference TRBV9 and TRBJ1-4): DSGVTQTPKHLITATGQRVTLRCSPRSGDLSVYWYQQSLDQGLQFLIQYYNGEERAKGNILERFSAQQFPDLHSELNLSSLELGDSALYFCASSVPEKLFFGSGTQLSVL.

The V and J genes are TRBV6-1 and TRBJ2-7; TRBD1 matches at 8 bases. Per germline, CDR1 MNHNS and CDR2 SASEGT. The ends lost 5 bases at V and 2 bases at J; junction bases unmatched: 2. There are 13 residues in the CDR3. The CDR3 here is CASSTGGPYEQYF. In nucleotides, the CDR3 is TGTGCCAGCAGTACAGGGGGACCCTACGAGCAGTACTTC.